A selection of T cell receptor beta chains follows, all from one sample in a study of early T cells in non-severe SARS-CoV-2 infection. TCRdb fed the 5' RACE reads into MiXCR, producing one record per CDR3 protein. The profile covers 40,000 or so distinct CDR3 sequences, with approximately 5.9% appearing a single time and approximately 5.7% taken by the ten largest. Sequenced material: whole blood, taken at baseline. These TCRs come from an adult who was a healthcare worker with PCR-confirmed SARS-CoV-2 infection or an uninfected control (not recorded which). Both conserved end residues are trimmed from each CDR3. Fields, in order: J gene, V gene, CDR3 protein.

>TRBJ2-7|TRBV20-1
SAGGTRPFEQY
>TRBJ1-1|TRBV18
ASSPEDLNTEAF
>TRBJ1-2|TRBV28
ASSLTDYGYT
>TRBJ1-2|TRBV20-1
SARDNTHGYT
>TRBJ1-2|TRBV9
ASSEGQNYGYT
>TRBJ2-7|TRBV5-1
ASSLDTTSYEQY
>TRBJ2-7|TRBV9
ASSVGSSRREGEQY
>TRBJ2-1|TRBV12-3/TRBV12-4
ASSLSPGGYNEQF
>TRBJ2-1|TRBV20-1
SAPGLTVNEQF
>TRBJ2-3|TRBV29-1
SVPLGTDTQY
>TRBJ2-1|TRBV28
ASSLPSGKGYNEQF
>TRBJ2-5|TRBV10-3
AIGAPDQETQY
>TRBJ2-3|TRBV10-1
ASSEISTDTQY
>TRBJ1-6|TRBV9
ASSLRDRALNSPLH
>TRBJ2-3|TRBV10-1
ASSRARTDTQY
>TRBJ2-5|TRBV5-1
ASSLSNQETQY
>TRBJ2-2|TRBV2
ASSRGGTAGTGELF
>TRBJ1-4|TRBV28
ASSILGLVNEKLF
>TRBJ2-7|TRBV15
ATSGTTGSRPYEQY
>TRBJ2-5|TRBV11-2
ASGVPGGLETQY
>TRBJ2-1|TRBV6-5
ASSHWEDEQF
>TRBJ1-1|TRBV20-1
SAREGGIRSNTEAF
>TRBJ2-1|TRBV5-6
ASRSSGRSVREQF
>TRBJ2-3|TRBV13
ASSLGSPWTDTQY
>TRBJ2-3|TRBV6-5
ASSYPDSTDTQY
>TRBJ1-6|TRBV28
ASSPRRGLDNSPLH
>TRBJ2-2|TRBV7-8
ASSPRQGAGTGELF
>TRBJ2-1|TRBV20-1
SARKGASSYNEQF
>TRBJ2-4|TRBV12-3/TRBV12-4
ASSFQENIQY
>TRBJ2-1|TRBV6-6
ASSYNPQSNEQF
>TRBJ2-3|TRBV7-9
ASSLSRLGGGSTDTQY
>TRBJ2-1|TRBV21-1
ASSKPHGVLPYNEQF
>TRBJ2-2|TRBV7-6
ASSFRTLTGELF
>TRBJ1-2|TRBV7-9
ASSLGDRVRDGYT
>TRBJ2-3|TRBV5-1
ASSLVSDDTDTQY
>TRBJ2-3|TRBV18
ASSFSTDTQY
>TRBJ1-1|TRBV18
ASSTRVNMNTEAF